Listed below are T cell receptor beta chains from one sample, sequenced in a study of blood T cell repertoires in COVID-19. The method was immunoSEQ multiplex PCR; TCRdb's version includes in-frame clones alone and lacks a portion of them. The table records some 240,000 clones, 80% to 85% of them present only once. The specimen was PBMCs or T cells enriched from blood (not recorded which). The receptors were gathered from a man between 45 and 60 years old who had recovered from COVID-19. Both conserved end residues are part of each CDR3. Fields, in order: J gene, clone size, D gene, V gene, CDR3 DNA, CDR3 protein. The D gene is left open where the match is weak. The size field is filled for only some rows; it gives once, few, many or a size class.

>TRBJ2-1|-|TRBD2|TRBV4-2
TGTGCCAGCAGCCAAGATGGGCTAGCGGGACCGTCGGAGCAGTTCTTC
CASSQDGLAGPSEQFF
>TRBJ2-3|-|TRBD2|TRBV9
TGTGCCAGCAGCCTCAGTCCTAGCGGGGGGGGCACAGATACGCAGTATTTT
CASSLSPSGGGTDTQYF
>TRBJ1-2|-|-|TRBV12-3/TRBV12-4
TGTGCCAGCAGTCGACGGGGGGGCTACACCTTC
CASSRRGGYTF
>TRBJ1-2|-|-|TRBV4-1
TGCGCCAGCAGCCAAGAGGGCATGGTGAACTATGGCTACACCTTC
CASSQEGMVNYGYTF
>TRBJ2-2|-|-|TRBV10-3
TGTGCCATCAGCCTAGAGAACACCGGGGAGCTGTTTTTT
CAISLENTGELFF
>TRBJ1-1|-|TRBD1|TRBV6-4
TGTGCCAGCAGCCCCGAGGACAGGGGGCAAGCTTTCTTT
CASSPEDRGQAFF
>TRBJ1-2|-|-|TRBV5-1
TGCGCCAGCAGCTTCGCAGATAACTATGGCTACACCTTC
CASSFADNYGYTF
>TRBJ2-7|-|TRBD2|TRBV7-3
TGTGCCAGCAGCCTTGATGGCGGGGGAAACTACGAGCAGTACTTC
CASSLDGGGNYEQYF
>TRBJ2-1|-|TRBD2|TRBV24-1
TGTGCCACCAGTGTCCACAGCGGGAACGAGCAGTTCTTC
CATSVHSGNEQFF
>TRBJ2-1|-|-|TRBV6-1
TGTGCCAGCAGTGAAGGAGAGACCTACAATGAGCAGTTCTTC
CASSEGETYNEQFF
>TRBJ1-2|-|TRBD1|TRBV28
TGTGCCAGCACCCTGACAGGGAGTAGGGGAAGTTATGGCTACACCTTC
CASTLTGSRGSYGYTF
>TRBJ1-5|once|-|TRBV10-3
TGTGCCATCAGTGAGTCTTCAGGGTTTCAGCCCCAGCATTTT
CAISESSGFQPQHF
>TRBJ1-2|-|-|TRBV6-4
TGTGCCAGCAGCCCGGACAGCTCCCGAGTGGGGTATGGCTACACCTTC
CASSPDSSRVGYGYTF
>TRBJ1-6|-|-|TRBV5-4
TGTGCCAGCAGCCCCGAACGGGATTCACCCCTCCACTTT
CASSPERDSPLHF
>TRBJ2-1|-|-|TRBV19
TGTGCCAGTAGTCTGCTCGGAAGCGTGGGCTACAATGAGCAGTTCTTC
CASSLLGSVGYNEQFF
>TRBJ1-2|-|-|TRBV18
TGTGCCAGCTCGCCCGGACTCCCGCAGGGGTCGGCATATGGCTACACCTTC
CASSPGLPQGSAYGYTF
>TRBJ1-6|-|TRBD1|TRBV7-6
TGTGCCAGCAGCTTAACCGGGACAGGGACCTTGGGTTCACCCCTCCACTTT
CASSLTGTGTLGSPLHF
>TRBJ1-5|-|-|TRBV10-3
TGTGCCATCAGTAGCCGGTCAGGGAATCAGCCCCAGCATTTT
CAISSRSGNQPQHF
>TRBJ1-5|-|-|TRBV7-2
TGTGCCAGCAGCGACGGGAGCAATCAGCCCCAGCATTTT
CASSDGSNQPQHF
>TRBJ1-5|-|-|TRBV28
TGTGCCAGCAGTTTATGGGTACAGGGTAGTAATCAGCCCCAGCATTTT
CASSLWVQGSNQPQHF
>TRBJ1-2|-|TRBD1|TRBV25-1
TGTGCCAGCAGTTCACACAGGGGGCCTAACTATGGCTACACCTTC
CASSSHRGPNYGYTF
>TRBJ2-3|-|-|TRBV5-1
TGCGCCAGCAGCTTGTTCTCGAGGCAGGGAGGAGATACGCAGTATTTT
CASSLFSRQGGDTQYF
>TRBJ1-1|-|-|TRBV27
TGTGCCAGCGCCGCCGGGGGCACTGAAGCTTTCTTT
CASAAGGTEAFF
>TRBJ2-5|few|-|TRBV9
TGTGCCAGCAGCGCTCAAGAGACCCAGTACTTC
CASSAQETQYF
>TRBJ1-1|-|TRBD1|TRBV29-1
TGCAGCGTTGAAAGGACAGGCGTGGGCACTGAAGCTTTCTTT
CSVERTGVGTEAFF
>TRBJ2-7|-|TRBD2|TRBV29-1
TGCAGCGTTTTTGGGACTAGCGGGGGATATTTTACGAAGCAGTACTTC
CSVFGTSGGYFTKQYF
>TRBJ2-2|-|TRBD2|TRBV11-3
TGTGCCAGCAGCTTATATAGCGGGGGGGCGAACACCGGGGAGCTGTTTTTT
CASSLYSGGANTGELFF
>TRBJ2-2|-|-|TRBV7-2
TGTGCCAGCAGGTACACCCGGGCCGGGGAGCTGTTTTTT
CASRYTRAGELFF
>TRBJ1-6|-|-|TRBV9
TGTGCCAGCAGCAGTAACAGGGCTGGTAATTCACCCCTCCACTTT
CASSSNRAGNSPLHF
>TRBJ2-7|-|TRBD1|TRBV24-1
TGTGCCACCAGTGACCCGGGACAGGGGAGGGACGAGCAGTACTTC
CATSDPGQGRDEQYF
>TRBJ2-1|few|-|TRBV12-3/TRBV12-4
TGTGCCAGCAGTTTGACTGGTTACAATGAGCAGTTCTTC
CASSLTGYNEQFF
>TRBJ2-7|once|-|TRBV11-2
TGTGCCAGCAGCCCCGGGACCAATCCCCTGCGGGATTACGAGCAGTACTTC
CASSPGTNPLRDYEQYF
>TRBJ2-1|once|TRBD2|TRBV11-2
TGTGCCAGCAGCTTAATGGCTAGCGGGGGCCTGAGCTCCTACAATGAGCAGTTCTTC
CASSLMASGGLSSYNEQFF
>TRBJ2-7|-|-|TRBV30
TGTGCCTGGAGTGTACCCGGGGAGCAGTACTTC
CAWSVPGEQYF
>TRBJ2-5|-|TRBD1|TRBV23-1
TGCGCCAGCAGTCGCAACCGGGACAGGGTAAGTTTAGAGACCCAGTACTTC
CASSRNRDRVSLETQYF
>TRBJ1-1|once|TRBD1|TRBV25-1
TGTGCCTCCGGGACAGGGGGAGCTGAAGCTTTCTTT
CASGTGGAEAFF
>TRBJ2-7|once|TRBD1|TRBV30
TGTGCCTGGAGTGGTGGGACAGCCGCGACCTACGAGCAGTACTTC
CAWSGGTAATYEQYF
>TRBJ1-2|-|-|TRBV6-5
TGTGCCAGCAGTTACTCGAGTGCGGGTTATGGCTACACCTTC
CASSYSSAGYGYTF
>TRBJ2-3|-|-|TRBV30
TGTGCCTCTCCCGGGTCTGGCTCAGATACGCAGTATTTT
CASPGSGSDTQYF
>TRBJ2-2|-|-|TRBV9
TGTGCCAGCAGCGTCGGGGGACAGACCGGGGAGCTGTTTTTT
CASSVGGQTGELFF
>TRBJ2-2|-|-|TRBV12-3/TRBV12-4
TGTGCCACCGACGCAGGTGGATCCGGGGAGCTGTTTTTT
CATDAGGSGELFF
>TRBJ2-5|-|TRBD2|TRBV5-4
TGTGCCAGCAGCTACGTTAGCGGGAGAGGGGAAGAGACCCAGTACTTC
CASSYVSGRGEETQYF
>TRBJ1-6|-|TRBD1|TRBV6-1
TGTGCCAGCAGTGAGACAGGGGTTACTTCACCCCTCCACTTT
CASSETGVTSPLHF
>TRBJ2-2|-|TRBD2|TRBV29-1
TGCAGCGTGGGGGGGTTAGCGGGAAAGAAAGTAAGCACCGGGGAGCTGTTTTTT
CSVGGLAGKKVSTGELFF
>TRBJ1-4|once|-|TRBV4-1
TGCGCCAGCAGTTACGATTATGACAGGCCTAATGAAAAACTGTTTTTT
CASSYDYDRPNEKLFF
>TRBJ1-6|-|-|TRBV3-1/TRBV3-2
TGTGCCAGCAGCCAAACCCCCAGGGGAAATTCACCCCTCCACTTT
CASSQTPRGNSPLHF
>TRBJ2-5|-|TRBD1|TRBV7-8
TGTGCCAGCAGCTTGGGGACAGGGTTAGAGACCCAGTACTTC
CASSLGTGLETQYF
>TRBJ2-7|-|TRBD1|TRBV7-8
TGTGCCAGCAGCGGACGAACAGGGGTCTCCTACGAGCAGTACTTC
CASSGRTGVSYEQYF
>TRBJ1-2|-|-|TRBV28
TGTGCCAGCAGTCCAATCGAGCGGGAAGTGAGCTACACCTTC
CASSPIEREVSYTF
>TRBJ1-1|-|-|TRBV19
TGTGCCAGTAGCGCTGGGGGGGGAAATACTGAAGCTTTCTTT
CASSAGGGNTEAFF
>TRBJ1-3|-|-|TRBV3-1/TRBV3-2
TGTGCCAGCAGCCAAAACCTAGCCGTTCGAAACACCATATATTTT
CASSQNLAVRNTIYF
>TRBJ1-5|-|-|TRBV19
TGTGCCAGTAGTATGGCATGGGGCGATCAGCCCCAGCATTTT
CASSMAWGDQPQHF
>TRBJ2-1|-|TRBD2|TRBV11-2
TGTGCCAGCAGTCGTGAAAGGGCGGGAGTAGGGAGTGAGCAGTTCTTC
CASSRERAGVGSEQFF
>TRBJ1-2|once|-|TRBV27
TGTGCCAGCATGGCGGGGGGCGGGGGCGGCTACACCTTC
CASMAGGGGGYTF
>TRBJ1-5|-|-|TRBV28
TGTGCCAGCAGTTACGGGAATCAGCCCCAGCATTTT
CASSYGNQPQHF
>TRBJ1-2|-|-|TRBV5-1
TGCGCCAGCACTCCCAGCGGGGGCTATGGCTACACCTTC
CASTPSGGYGYTF
>TRBJ2-7|-|TRBD1|TRBV10-3
TGTGCCATCAGTCTCCCCGGGACAGGGGGGAGGTACGAGCAGTACTTC
CAISLPGTGGRYEQYF
>TRBJ2-5|-|TRBD2|TRBV9
TGTGCCAGCAGCGTAACGGGAGGAGGAGAGACCCAGTACTTC
CASSVTGGGETQYF
>TRBJ2-3|-|-|TRBV2
TGTGCCAGCACCTGGGAGTTTACGCAGTATTTT
CASTWEFTQYF
>TRBJ2-3|-|TRBD2|TRBV6-1
TGTGCCAGCAGTGTGGGACTAGCGGGAGCCCTGGGCACAGATACGCAGTATTTT
CASSVGLAGALGTDTQYF